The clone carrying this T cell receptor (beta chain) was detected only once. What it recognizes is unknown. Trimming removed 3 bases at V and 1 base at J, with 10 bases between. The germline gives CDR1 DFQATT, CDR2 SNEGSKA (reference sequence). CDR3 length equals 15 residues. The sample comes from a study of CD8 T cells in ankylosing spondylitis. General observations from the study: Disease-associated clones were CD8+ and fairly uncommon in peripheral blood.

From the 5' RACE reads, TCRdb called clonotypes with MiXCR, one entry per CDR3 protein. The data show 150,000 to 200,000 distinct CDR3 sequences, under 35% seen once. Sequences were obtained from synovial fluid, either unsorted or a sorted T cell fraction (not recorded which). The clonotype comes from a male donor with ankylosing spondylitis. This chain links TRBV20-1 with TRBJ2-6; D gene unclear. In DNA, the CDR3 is TGCAGTGCTAGCGCCATCCAATCTGGGGCCAACGTCCTGACTTTC. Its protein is CSASAIQSGANVLTF.